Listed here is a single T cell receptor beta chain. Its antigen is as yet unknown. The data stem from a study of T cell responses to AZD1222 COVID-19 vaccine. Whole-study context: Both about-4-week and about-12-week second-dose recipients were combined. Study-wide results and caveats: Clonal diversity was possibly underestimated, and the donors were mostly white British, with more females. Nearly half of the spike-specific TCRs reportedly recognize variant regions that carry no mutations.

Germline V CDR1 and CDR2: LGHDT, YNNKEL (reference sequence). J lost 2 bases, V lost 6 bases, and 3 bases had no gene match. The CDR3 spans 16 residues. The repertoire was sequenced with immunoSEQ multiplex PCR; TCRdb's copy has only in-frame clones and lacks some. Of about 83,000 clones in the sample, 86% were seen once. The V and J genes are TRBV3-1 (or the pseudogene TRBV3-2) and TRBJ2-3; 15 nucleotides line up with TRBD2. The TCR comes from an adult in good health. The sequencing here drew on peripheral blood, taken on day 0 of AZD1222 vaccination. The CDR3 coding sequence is TGTGCCAGCAGTTGGACTAGCGGGGGGGTCACAGATACGCAGTATTTT. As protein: CASSWTSGGVTDTQYF.